Listed below are T cell receptor beta chains from one sample, sequenced in a study of blood T cell repertoires in COVID-19. Data came from immunoSEQ multiplex PCR; TCRdb stores just in-frame clones and leaves some out. The sample includes a few hundred thousand clones, more than 90% of them seen just once. Sequences were obtained from PBMCs or T cells enriched from blood (not recorded which). Receptors were obtained from a woman aged 25 to 39 who had recovered from COVID-19. CDR3s include the opening cysteine and the closing phenylalanine or tryptophan. A D gene is named only where the DNA matches it firmly. A clone size is listed for some rows: how often the clone was seen (once, few, many), or a class if it is expanded.

D gene	V gene	clone size	J gene	CDR3 protein	CDR3 DNA
NA	TRBV5-4	NA	TRBJ2-5	CASSFTQGQETQYF	TGTGCCAGCAGCTTCACCCAGGGGCAAGAGACCCAGTACTTC
TRBD1	TRBV18	NA	TRBJ2-1	CASSPRQGAINEQFF	TGTGCCAGCTCACCAAGACAGGGGGCTATCAATGAGCAGTTCTTC
TRBD1	TRBV10-3	once	TRBJ2-5	CAISPTGGKETQYF	TGTGCCATCAGCCCAACAGGGGGAAAAGAGACCCAGTACTTC
TRBD1	TRBV25-1	NA	TRBJ1-1	CASRSDRTGGGRNTEAFF	TGTGCCAGCAGATCCGATAGGACAGGGGGCGGAAGGAACACTGAAGCTTTCTTT
TRBD1	TRBV18	NA	TRBJ1-1	CASSPSGQANTEAFF	TGTGCCAGCTCGCCTTCGGGACAGGCGAACACTGAAGCTTTCTTT
NA	TRBV4-3	NA	TRBJ2-7	CASSQDWARVRYEQYF	TGCGCCAGCAGCCAGGACTGGGCGAGGGTTCGGTACGAGCAGTACTTC
TRBD2	TRBV3-1/TRBV3-2	NA	TRBJ2-5	CASSPQSGGAFGKTQYF	TGTGCCAGCAGCCCCCAAAGCGGGGGGGCCTTCGGGAAGACCCAGTACTTC
NA	TRBV7-2	NA	TRBJ2-5	CASSQSRAMGYF	TGTGCCAGCAGCCAAAGCAGGGCCATGGGGTACTTC
NA	TRBV9	NA	TRBJ2-1	CASSVGWSGYNEQFF	TGTGCCAGCAGCGTAGGATGGTCGGGATATAATGAGCAGTTCTTC
NA	TRBV5-1	NA	TRBJ2-5	CASSTDRAQETQYF	TGCGCCAGCAGCACCGACAGAGCTCAAGAGACCCAGTACTTC
NA	TRBV19	NA	TRBJ1-1	CASHGVIGHLNTEAFF	TGTGCCAGCCACGGCGTTATTGGGCATCTAAACACTGAAGCTTTCTTT
NA	TRBV24-1	NA	TRBJ2-1	CATSPRAGQGSSYNEQFF	TGTGCCACCAGTCCCCGGGCAGGGCAGGGGAGCTCCTACAATGAGCAGTTCTTC
NA	TRBV28	NA	TRBJ2-7	CASSSSYEQYF	TGTGCCAGCAGTTCATCCTACGAGCAGTACTTC
NA	TRBV5-1	few	TRBJ1-1	CASSLEPGMNTEAFF	TGCGCCAGCAGCTTGGAGCCGGGGATGAACACTGAAGCTTTCTTT
NA	TRBV28	once	TRBJ2-2	CASRPGLTNTGELFF	TGTGCCAGCAGGCCGGGACTGACGAACACCGGGGAGCTGTTTTTT
TRBD1	TRBV18	NA	TRBJ2-5	CASSPGQGGETQYF	TGTGCCAGCTCACCCGGACAGGGGGGTGAGACCCAGTACTTC
NA	TRBV9	once	TRBJ2-1	CASSVDRGSYNEQFF	TGTGCCAGCAGCGTAGATCGGGGCTCCTACAATGAGCAGTTCTTC
NA	TRBV11-1	NA	TRBJ2-5	CASSFSVQGQETQYF	TGTGCCAGCAGCTTTTCAGTTCAGGGGCAAGAGACCCAGTACTTC
NA	TRBV4-2	once	TRBJ1-3	CASSQIEAGRDRRLVGTIYF	TGTGCCAGCAGCCAAATTGAGGCGGGGAGGGATCGTCGGTTGGTAGGCACCATATATTTT
TRBD1	TRBV12-5	NA	TRBJ1-2	CASGLVRPPRGQGNYGYTF	TGTGCTAGTGGTTTGGTCCGACCCCCGCGGGGACAGGGTAACTATGGCTACACCTTC
NA	TRBV5-1	NA	TRBJ2-2	CASSLFTVANTGELFF	TGCGCCAGCAGCCTGTTCACAGTAGCGAACACCGGGGAGCTGTTTTTT
NA	TRBV28	NA	TRBJ1-5	CASSAGPGGQHF	TGTGCCAGCAGTGCCGGGCCGGGGGGCCAGCATTTT
TRBD1	TRBV28	NA	TRBJ1-6	CASSLGDRGWALHF	TGTGCCAGCAGTTTAGGGGACAGGGGTTGGGCCCTCCACTTT
TRBD2	TRBV9	NA	TRBJ2-7	CASSVGTSRYEQYF	TGTGCCAGCAGCGTAGGGACTAGTCGATACGAGCAGTACTTC
NA	TRBV28	once	TRBJ2-5	CASSRRGWETQYF	TGTGCCAGCAGTCGCAGGGGTTGGGAGACCCAGTACTTC
TRBD1	TRBV5-1	NA	TRBJ1-6	CASSRDRDNSPLHF	TGCGCCAGCAGCCGGGACAGGGATAATTCACCCCTCCACTTT
TRBD1	TRBV27	NA	TRBJ2-1	CATSRPGQAGDEQFF	TGTGCCACCTCACGACCCGGACAGGCAGGCGATGAGCAGTTCTTC
NA	TRBV3-1/TRBV3-2	few	TRBJ1-5	CASSQAGQNQPQHF	TGTGCCAGCAGCCAAGCAGGACAGAATCAGCCCCAGCATTTT
NA	TRBV28	NA	TRBJ1-2	CASASLANYGYTF	TGTGCCAGCGCAAGCTTAGCTAACTATGGCTACACCTTC
NA	TRBV27	NA	TRBJ2-6	CASSLFGSGANVLTF	TGTGCCAGCAGTTTATTCGGCTCTGGGGCCAACGTCCTGACTTTC
TRBD2	TRBV2	NA	TRBJ2-3	CASSDRAGVISTDTQYF	TGTGCCAGCAGTGACAGAGCGGGGGTTATTAGCACAGATACGCAGTATTTT
NA	TRBV29-1	NA	TRBJ2-5	CSVEVQAWETQYF	TGCAGCGTTGAGGTCCAGGCGTGGGAGACCCAGTACTTC
NA	TRBV11-2	NA	TRBJ2-1	CASSFRYNEQFF	TGTGCCAGCAGCTTCCGCTACAATGAGCAGTTCTTC
NA	TRBV21-1	NA	TRBJ2-2	CASSKFRDRGPTGELFF	TGTGCCAGCAGTAAGTTCCGGGACAGGGGGCCCACCGGGGAGCTGTTTTTT
NA	TRBV11-2	NA	TRBJ1-1	CASSFRDTEAFF	TGTGCCAGCAGCTTCAGGGACACTGAAGCTTTCTTT
NA	TRBV9	NA	TRBJ2-3	CASSVIADTQYF	TGTGCCAGCAGCGTTATAGCAGATACGCAGTATTTT
TRBD1	TRBV4-1	NA	TRBJ1-2	CASSSRTGGDYGYTF	TGCGCCAGCAGCTCTCGGACAGGGGGCGACTATGGCTACACCTTC
TRBD2	TRBV19	NA	TRBJ2-7	CASSKLAGNYEQYF	TGTGCCAGTAGTAAACTAGCGGGGAACTACGAGCAGTACTTC
TRBD1	TRBV28	NA	TRBJ1-6	CASTETGTDNSPLHF	TGTGCCAGTACCGAGACCGGGACAGACAATTCACCCCTCCACTTT
TRBD2	TRBV29-1	NA	TRBJ2-4	CSVEPLAGPENIQYF	TGCAGCGTTGAACCCCTAGCGGGCCCGGAAAACATTCAGTACTTC
NA	TRBV6-1	NA	TRBJ1-5	CASSEARGWSNQPQHF	TGTGCCAGCAGTGAGGCTAGGGGATGGAGCAATCAGCCCCAGCATTTT
NA	TRBV28	NA	TRBJ1-1	CASSVRGGNTEAFF	TGTGCCAGCAGTGTCCGGGGGGGGAACACTGAAGCTTTCTTT
TRBD2	TRBV7-2	NA	TRBJ2-1	CASSLVAGGTLEQFF	TGTGCCAGCAGCTTAGTGGCGGGGGGGACTCTTGAGCAGTTCTTC
TRBD1	TRBV4-1	NA	TRBJ2-5	CASSQERGRETQYF	TGCGCCAGCAGCCAAGAGAGGGGGCGAGAGACCCAGTACTTC
TRBD1	TRBV4-3	NA	TRBJ2-7	CASSQGTGLYEQYF	TGCGCCAGCAGCCAAGGGACAGGGCTCTACGAGCAGTACTTC
NA	TRBV6-2/TRBV6-3	NA	TRBJ2-7	CASSYRKRTESSYEQYF	TGTGCCAGCAGTTACCGAAAGCGGACAGAGAGCTCCTACGAGCAGTACTTC
NA	TRBV4-3	NA	TRBJ1-1	CASSQESWNTEAFF	TGCGCCAGCAGCCAAGAGAGCTGGAACACTGAAGCTTTCTTT
TRBD1	TRBV6-2/TRBV6-3	NA	TRBJ1-2	CASSREGQGNYGYTF	TGTGCCAGCAGTCGGGAGGGACAGGGGAACTATGGCTACACCTTC
TRBD2	TRBV4-3	NA	TRBJ2-2	CASSHLGTGGAGELFF	TGCGCCAGCAGCCACCTAGGAACCGGGGGGGCCGGGGAGCTGTTTTTT
NA	TRBV7-9	NA	TRBJ1-1	CASSFQGPTEAFF	TGTGCCAGCAGCTTCCAGGGGCCCACTGAAGCTTTCTTT
TRBD1	TRBV19	NA	TRBJ1-6	CASTLGRQGNSPLHF	TGTGCCAGTACCCTGGGGCGACAGGGTAATTCACCCCTCCACTTT
NA	TRBV2	few	TRBJ2-5	CASMRDEGTQYF	TGTGCCAGCATGCGGGACGAAGGGACCCAGTACTTC
TRBD2	TRBV18	NA	TRBJ2-2	CASSPLAGAGELFF	TGTGCCAGCTCACCCCTAGCGGGGGCCGGGGAGCTGTTTTTT
TRBD2	TRBV7-2	NA	TRBJ2-3	CASSLGTSYSTDTQYF	TGTGCCAGCAGCTTAGGGACTAGTTACTCCACAGATACGCAGTATTTT
TRBD1	TRBV10-3	NA	TRBJ2-3	CAISQTGQDTDTQYF	TGTGCCATCAGCCAGACGGGACAGGACACAGATACGCAGTATTTT
TRBD2	TRBV24-1	NA	TRBJ2-1	CATSDYRGASGRYYNEQFF	TGTGCCACCAGTGACTACCGGGGGGCGAGCGGGAGGTACTACAATGAGCAGTTCTTC
NA	TRBV15	NA	TRBJ2-7	CATSRDLNRVREQYF	TGTGCCACCAGCAGAGATCTAAACAGGGTTCGGGAGCAGTACTTC
NA	TRBV4-3	NA	TRBJ2-7	CASSQDSRGKGEQYF	TGCGCCAGCAGCCAAGATAGTCGGGGGAAGGGCGAGCAGTACTTC
TRBD2	TRBV9	NA	TRBJ2-2	CASSVTSGANTGELFF	TGTGCCAGCAGCGTCACTAGCGGGGCGAACACCGGGGAGCTGTTTTTT
NA	TRBV7-3	NA	TRBJ2-3	CASSLNQEGTDTQYF	TGTGCCAGCAGCTTAAACCAGGAGGGCACAGATACGCAGTATTTT